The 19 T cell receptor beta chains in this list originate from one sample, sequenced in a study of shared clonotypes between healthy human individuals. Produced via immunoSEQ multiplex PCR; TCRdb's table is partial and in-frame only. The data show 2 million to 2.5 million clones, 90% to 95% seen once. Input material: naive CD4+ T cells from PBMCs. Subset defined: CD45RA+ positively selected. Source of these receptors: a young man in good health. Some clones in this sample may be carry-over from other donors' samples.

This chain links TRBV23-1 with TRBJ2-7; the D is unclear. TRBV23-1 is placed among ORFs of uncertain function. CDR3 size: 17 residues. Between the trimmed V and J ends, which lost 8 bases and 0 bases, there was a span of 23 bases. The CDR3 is CASFHDLPRPRSYEQYF. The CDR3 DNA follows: TGCGCCAGCTTTCACGACCTACCGAGACCTCGCTCCTACGAGCAGTACTTC.

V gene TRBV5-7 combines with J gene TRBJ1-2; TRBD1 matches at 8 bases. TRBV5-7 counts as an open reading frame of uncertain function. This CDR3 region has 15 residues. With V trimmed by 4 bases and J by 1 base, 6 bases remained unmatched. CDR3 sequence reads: CASSPGQGLNYGYTF. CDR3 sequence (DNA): TGTGCCAGCAGCCCAGGACAGGGCCTTAACTATGGCTACACCTTC.

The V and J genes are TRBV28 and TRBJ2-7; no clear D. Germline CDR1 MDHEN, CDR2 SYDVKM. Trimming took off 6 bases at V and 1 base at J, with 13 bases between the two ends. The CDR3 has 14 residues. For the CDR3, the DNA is TGTGCCAGCAGCCCAGCCGGTCTGTCCTACGAGCAGTACTTC. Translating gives CASSPAGLSYEQYF.

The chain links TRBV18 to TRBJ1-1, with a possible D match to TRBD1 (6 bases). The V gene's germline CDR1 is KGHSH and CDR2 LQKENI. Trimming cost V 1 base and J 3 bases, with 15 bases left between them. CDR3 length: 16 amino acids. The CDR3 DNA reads TGTGCCAGCTCACCACAAGGCCAACAGGGTTACACTGAAGCTTTCTTT. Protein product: CASSPQGQQGYTEAFF.

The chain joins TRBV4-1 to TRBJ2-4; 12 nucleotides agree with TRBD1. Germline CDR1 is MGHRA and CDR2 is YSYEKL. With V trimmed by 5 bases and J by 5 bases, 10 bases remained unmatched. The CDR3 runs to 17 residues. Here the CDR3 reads CASSKTGTGGIENIQYF. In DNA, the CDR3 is TGCGCCAGCAGCAAAACCGGGACAGGGGGCATTGAAAACATTCAGTACTTC.

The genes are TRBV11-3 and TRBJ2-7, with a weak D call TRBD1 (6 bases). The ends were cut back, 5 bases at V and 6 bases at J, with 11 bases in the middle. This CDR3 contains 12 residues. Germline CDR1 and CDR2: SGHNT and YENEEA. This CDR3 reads CASSLQGTEQYF. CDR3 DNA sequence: TGTGCCAGCAGCCTACAGGGAACCGAGCAGTACTTC.

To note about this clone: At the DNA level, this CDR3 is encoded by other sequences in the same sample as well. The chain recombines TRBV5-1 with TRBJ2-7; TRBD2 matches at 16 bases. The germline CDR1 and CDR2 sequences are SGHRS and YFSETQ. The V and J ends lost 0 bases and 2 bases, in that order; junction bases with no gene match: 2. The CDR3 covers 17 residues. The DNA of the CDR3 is TGCGCCAGCAGCTTGGGGGGACTAGCGGGAGGGGCCTACGAGCAGTACTTC. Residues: CASSLGGLAGGAYEQYF. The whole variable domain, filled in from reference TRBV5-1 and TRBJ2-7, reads KAGVTQTPRYLIKTRGQQVTLSCSPISGHRSVSWYQQTPGQGLQFLFEYFSETQRNKGNFPGRFSGRQFSNSRSEMNVSTLELGDSALYLCASSLGGLAGGAYEQYFGPGTRLTVT.

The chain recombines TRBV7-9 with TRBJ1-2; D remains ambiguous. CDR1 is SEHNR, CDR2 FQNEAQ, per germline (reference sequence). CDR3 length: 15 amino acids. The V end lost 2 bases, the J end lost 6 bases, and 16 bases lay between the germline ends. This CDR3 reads CASSLRFPEMDGYTF. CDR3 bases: TGTGCCAGCAGCTTACGGTTCCCAGAAATGGATGGCTACACCTTC.

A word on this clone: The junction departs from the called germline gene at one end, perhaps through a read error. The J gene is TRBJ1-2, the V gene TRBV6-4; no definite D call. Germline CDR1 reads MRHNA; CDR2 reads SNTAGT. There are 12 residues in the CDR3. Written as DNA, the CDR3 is TGTGCCAGCAGACGCCGCGACCCTGAGGTGTCCTTC. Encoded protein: CASRRRDPEVSF.

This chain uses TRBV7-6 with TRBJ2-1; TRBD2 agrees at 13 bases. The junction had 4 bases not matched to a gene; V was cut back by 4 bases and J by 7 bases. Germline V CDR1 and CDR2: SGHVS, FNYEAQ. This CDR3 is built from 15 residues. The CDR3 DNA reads TGTGCCAGCAGCTACGGACTAGCGGGAGTAAATGAGCAGTTCTTC. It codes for CASSYGLAGVNEQFF.

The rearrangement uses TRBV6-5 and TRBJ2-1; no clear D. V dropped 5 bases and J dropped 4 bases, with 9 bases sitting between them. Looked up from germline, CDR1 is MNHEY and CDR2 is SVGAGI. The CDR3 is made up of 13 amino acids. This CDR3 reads CASSEQMYNEQFF. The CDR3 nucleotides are TGTGCCAGCAGTGAACAGATGTACAATGAGCAGTTCTTC.

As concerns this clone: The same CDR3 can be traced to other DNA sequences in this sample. The CDR3 protein is CASSENSYNEQFF. CDR3 nucleotide sequence: TGTGCCAGCAGTGAAAACAGCTACAATGAGCAGTTCTTC. The chain carries TRBV2 and TRBJ2-1; D not certain. The ends were cut back, 2 bases at V and 3 bases at J, with 5 bases in the middle. This CDR3 is 13 amino acids long. Germline-derived CDR1 and CDR2 are SNHLY and FYNNEI. Full variable domain (missing parts from reference TRBV2 and TRBJ2-1): EPEVTQTPSHQVTQMGQEVILRCVPISNHLYFYWYRQILGQKVEFLVSFYNNEISEKSEIFDDQFSVERPDGSNFTLKIRSTKLEDSAMYFCASSENSYNEQFFGPGTRLTVL.

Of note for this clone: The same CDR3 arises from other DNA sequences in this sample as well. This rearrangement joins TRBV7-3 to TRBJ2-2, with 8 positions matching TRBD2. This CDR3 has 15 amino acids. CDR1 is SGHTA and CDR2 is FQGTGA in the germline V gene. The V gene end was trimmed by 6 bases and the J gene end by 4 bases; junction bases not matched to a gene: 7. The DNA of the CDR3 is TGTGCCAGCAGTCTCGGACTAGCCGGCACCGGGGAGCTGTTTTTT. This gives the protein CASSLGLAGTGELFF.

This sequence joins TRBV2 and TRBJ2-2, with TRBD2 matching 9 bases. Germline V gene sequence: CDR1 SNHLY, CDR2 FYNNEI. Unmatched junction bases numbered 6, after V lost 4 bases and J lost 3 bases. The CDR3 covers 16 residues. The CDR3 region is CASSVAGGTYTGELFF. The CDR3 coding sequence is TGTGCCAGCAGTGTGGCGGGAGGGACCTACACCGGGGAGCTGTTTTTT.

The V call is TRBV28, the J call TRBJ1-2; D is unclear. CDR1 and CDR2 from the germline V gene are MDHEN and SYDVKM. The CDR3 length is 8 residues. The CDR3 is CLSLGYTF. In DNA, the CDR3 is TGTCTGAGTCTTGGCTACACCTTC.

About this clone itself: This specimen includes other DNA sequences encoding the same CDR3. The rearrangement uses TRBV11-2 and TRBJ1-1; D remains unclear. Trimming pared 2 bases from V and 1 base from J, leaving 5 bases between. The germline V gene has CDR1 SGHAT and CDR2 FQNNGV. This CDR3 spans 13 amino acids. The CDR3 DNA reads TGTGCCAGCAGCTTACGGGAGAACACTGAAGCTTTCTTT. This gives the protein CASSLRENTEAFF.

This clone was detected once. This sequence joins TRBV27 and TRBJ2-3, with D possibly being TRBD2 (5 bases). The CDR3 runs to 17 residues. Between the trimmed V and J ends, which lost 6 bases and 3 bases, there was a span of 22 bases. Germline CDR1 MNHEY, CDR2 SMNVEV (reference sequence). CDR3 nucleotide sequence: TGTGCCAGCAGCTACCCCCCGGGGTCCTCTAGTACAGATACGCAGTATTTT. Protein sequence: CASSYPPGSSSTDTQYF.

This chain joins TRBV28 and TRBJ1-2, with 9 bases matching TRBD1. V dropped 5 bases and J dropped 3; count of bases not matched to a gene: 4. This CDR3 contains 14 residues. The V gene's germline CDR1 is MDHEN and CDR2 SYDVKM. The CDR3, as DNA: TGTGCCAGCAGTGAGGGACAGGGAGACTATGGCTACACCTTC. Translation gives CASSEGQGDYGYTF.

The CDR3 nucleotides are TGTGCCAGCAGCTCAAAGTTCGGGGTAGAAGAGCAGTTCTTC. It yields the protein CASSSKFGVEEQFF. The chain has TRBV7-3 and TRBJ2-1; maybe TRBD2 (5 bases). Germline V gene lookup returns CDR1 SGHTA and CDR2 FQGTGA. The CDR3 contains 14 residues. V gave up 4 bases and J gave up 10 bases, with 17 bases separating them.